Listed here is a single T cell receptor beta chain. Its antigen is not identified. Sequenced by immunoSEQ multiplex PCR; TCRdb stores in-frame clones only, minus some. The sample holds fewer than 150,000 clones; around 90% are singletons and the top ten take 1.9%. The ends were cut back, 4 bases at V and 7 bases at J, with 8 bases in the middle. Germline V gives CDR1 LGHDT, CDR2 YNNKEL (reference sequence). CDR3 length: 11 amino acids. These data belong to a study of T cell responses to AZD1222 COVID-19 vaccine. Regarding the study as a whole: Donors, mostly white British, included more females; clonal diversity was possibly underestimated. Across spike, vaccine-associated CD4 TCRs were found, dominant at 160-218 and 743-854.

The source material was peripheral blood, sampled on day 0 of AZD1222 vaccination. V usage is TRBV3-1 (or the pseudogene TRBV3-2) and J usage is TRBJ2-7, with D perhaps TRBD1 or TRBD2 (6 bases each). The receptor comes from an adult in good health. CDR3 amino acids: CASSLGGEQYF. The DNA of the CDR3 is TGTGCCAGCAGCCTAGGGGGGGAGCAGTACTTC.